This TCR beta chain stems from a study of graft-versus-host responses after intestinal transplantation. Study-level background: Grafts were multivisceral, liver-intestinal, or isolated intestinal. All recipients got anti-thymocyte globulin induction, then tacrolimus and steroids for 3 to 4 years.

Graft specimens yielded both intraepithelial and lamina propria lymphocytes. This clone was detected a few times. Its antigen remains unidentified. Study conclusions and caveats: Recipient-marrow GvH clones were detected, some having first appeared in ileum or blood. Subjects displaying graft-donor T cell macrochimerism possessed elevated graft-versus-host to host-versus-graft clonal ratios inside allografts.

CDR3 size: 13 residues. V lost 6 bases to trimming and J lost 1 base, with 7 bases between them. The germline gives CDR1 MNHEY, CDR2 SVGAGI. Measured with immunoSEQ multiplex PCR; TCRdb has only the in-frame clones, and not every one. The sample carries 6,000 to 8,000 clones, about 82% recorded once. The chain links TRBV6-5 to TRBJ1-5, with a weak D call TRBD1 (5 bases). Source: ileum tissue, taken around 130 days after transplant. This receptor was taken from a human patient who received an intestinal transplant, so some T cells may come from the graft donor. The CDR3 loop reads CASRKGSNQPQHF. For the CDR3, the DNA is TGTGCCAGCAGGAAGGGGAGCAATCAGCCCCAGCATTTT.